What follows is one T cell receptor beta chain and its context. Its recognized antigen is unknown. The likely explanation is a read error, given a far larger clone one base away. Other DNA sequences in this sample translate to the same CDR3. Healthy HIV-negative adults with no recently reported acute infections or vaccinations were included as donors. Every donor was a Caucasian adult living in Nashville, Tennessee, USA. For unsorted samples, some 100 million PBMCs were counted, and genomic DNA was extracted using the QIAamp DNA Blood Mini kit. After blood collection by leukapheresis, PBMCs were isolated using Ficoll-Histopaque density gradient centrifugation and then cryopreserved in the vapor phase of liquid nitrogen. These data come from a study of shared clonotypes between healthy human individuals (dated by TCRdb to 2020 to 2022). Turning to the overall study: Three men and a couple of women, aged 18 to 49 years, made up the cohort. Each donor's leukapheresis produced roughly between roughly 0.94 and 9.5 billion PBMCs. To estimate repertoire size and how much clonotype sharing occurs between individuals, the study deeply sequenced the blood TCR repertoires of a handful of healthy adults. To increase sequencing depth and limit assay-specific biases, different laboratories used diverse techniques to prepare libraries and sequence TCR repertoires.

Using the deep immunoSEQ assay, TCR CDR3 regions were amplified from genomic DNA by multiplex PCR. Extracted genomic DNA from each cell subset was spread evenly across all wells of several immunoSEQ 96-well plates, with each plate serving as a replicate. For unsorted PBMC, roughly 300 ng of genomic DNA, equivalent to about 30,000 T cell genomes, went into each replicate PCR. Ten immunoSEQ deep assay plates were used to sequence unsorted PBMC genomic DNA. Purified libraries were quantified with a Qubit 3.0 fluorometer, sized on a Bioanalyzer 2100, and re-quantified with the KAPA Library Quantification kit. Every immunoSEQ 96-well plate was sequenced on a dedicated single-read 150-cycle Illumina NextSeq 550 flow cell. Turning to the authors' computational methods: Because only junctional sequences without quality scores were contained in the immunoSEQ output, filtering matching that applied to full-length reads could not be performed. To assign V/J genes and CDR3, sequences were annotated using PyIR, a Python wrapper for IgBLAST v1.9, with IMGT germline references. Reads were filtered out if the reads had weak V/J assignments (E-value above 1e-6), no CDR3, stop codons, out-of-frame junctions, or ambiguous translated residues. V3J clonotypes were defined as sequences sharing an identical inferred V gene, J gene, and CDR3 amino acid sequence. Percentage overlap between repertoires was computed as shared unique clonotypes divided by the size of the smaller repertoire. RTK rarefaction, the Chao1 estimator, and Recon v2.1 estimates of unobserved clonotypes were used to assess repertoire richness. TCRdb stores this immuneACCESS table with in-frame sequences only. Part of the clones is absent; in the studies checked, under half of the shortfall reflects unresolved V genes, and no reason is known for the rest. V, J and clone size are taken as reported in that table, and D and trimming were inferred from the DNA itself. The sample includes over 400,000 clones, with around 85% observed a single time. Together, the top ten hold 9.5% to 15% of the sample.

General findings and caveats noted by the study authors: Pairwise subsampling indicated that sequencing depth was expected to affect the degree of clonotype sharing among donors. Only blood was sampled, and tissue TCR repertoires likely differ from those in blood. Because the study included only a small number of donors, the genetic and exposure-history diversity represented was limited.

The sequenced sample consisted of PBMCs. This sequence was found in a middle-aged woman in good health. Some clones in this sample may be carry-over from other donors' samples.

CDR3 reads: CASSLTGQGDGYTF. The DNA is TGTGCCAGCAGCTTAACCGGCCAGGGGGATGGCTACACCTTC. In this chain, TRBV7-3 is recombined with TRBJ1-2; the central 7 bases match TRBD1. Reading the germline V gene gives CDR1 SGHTA and CDR2 FQGTGA. Trimming takes 0 bases off V and 6 bases off J; junction bases not matched to a gene: 4. The CDR3 runs 14 amino acids, cysteine and phenylalanine included. The CDR3 DNA has 42 bases and is translated from base 1.